A single sample is the source of the 19 T cell receptor beta chains below, sequenced in a study of identical twins. TCRdb re-analysed the 5' RACE reads in MiXCR, keeping a single row per CDR3 protein. The table includes hundreds of thousands of distinct CDR3 sequences, 7.5% detected once. These data were also filed under a second study, of yellow fever vaccine responses in identical twins.

Sequenced material: CD8+ T cells sorted from blood. These receptor sequences come from a young woman in good health.

This clonotype was picked up a small number of times. The V gene is TRBV19, the J gene TRBJ2-1, with 9 nucleotides matching TRBD1. Germline V gene data show CDR1 as LNHDA and CDR2 as SQIVND (reference sequence). The V and J ends lost 5 bases and 5 bases, in that order; junction bases with no gene match: 13. The CDR3 is 17 residues long. CDR3 coding DNA: TGTGCCAGTAGTGGGAGTCCCCGGGACAGGGTCCACAATGAGCAGTTCTTC. The encoded protein is CASSGSPRDRVHNEQFF. The full variable domain, with the rest looked up from reference TRBV19 and TRBJ2-1, is DGGITQSPKYLFRKEGQNVTLSCEQNLNHDAMYWYRQDPGQGLRLIYYSQIVNDFQKGDIAEGYSVSREKKESFPLTVTSAQKNPTAFYLCASSGSPRDRVHNEQFFGPGTRLTVL.

In its sample, this clonotype was seen a few times. The J gene is TRBJ2-2, the V gene TRBV24-1; TRBD2 matches 10 bases. CDR1 and CDR2 from the germline V gene are KGHDR and SFDVKD. The trim removed 7 bases at V and 4 bases at J, leaving 11 bases unmatched. CDR3 length: 17 amino acids. CDR3 region: CATSGPLAGEGTGELFF. The CDR3, as DNA: TGTGCCACCAGCGGTCCCCTAGCGGGAGAGGGCACCGGGGAGCTGTTTTTT.

This clonotype was seen repeatedly, ten times or more. The rearrangement uses TRBV5-5 and TRBJ1-6; D remains unclear. The germline V and J ends were trimmed by 0 bases and 4 bases, with 17 bases remaining between them. The CDR3 spans 18 residues. Germline CDR1 and CDR2: SGHKS and YYEKEE (reference sequence). The CDR3 nucleotides read TGTGCCAGCAGCTTGGCAGGACCGGGATGGGGATATAATTCACCCCTCCACTTT. Its protein product is CASSLAGPGWGYNSPLHF.

This clonotype was recorded a few times. This chain uses TRBV7-9 with TRBJ2-1, with TRBD2 matching 14 bases. CDR3 length: 16 amino acids. CDR1 SEHNR and CDR2 FQNEAQ come from the germline V gene (reference sequence). V dropped 5 bases and J dropped 12; count of bases not matched to a gene: 12. The CDR3 DNA reads TGTGCCAGCAGCGACGGGACTAGCGGGAGACCCTGGGGGCAGTTCTTC. Protein product: CASSDGTSGRPWGQFF.

The rearrangement links TRBV20-1 to TRBJ1-1, with D hard to call. Germline CDR1 and CDR2: DFQATT and SNEGSKA (reference sequence). The V end was cut by 0 bases, the J end by 5 bases, with 10 bases between. This CDR3 region has 13 residues. CDR3 amino acids: CSAREGGLTEAFF. CDR3 nucleotide sequence: TGCAGTGCTAGAGAGGGAGGGCTAACTGAAGCTTTCTTT.

V usage is TRBV5-6 and J usage is TRBJ2-1; unclear D gene. The CDR3 sequence is 14 residues long. In germline, CDR1 is SGHDT, CDR2 YYEEEE. V shed 1 base and J shed 6 bases, with 11 bases lying between them. The CDR3 sequence is CASSLLDSGNEQFF. CDR3 nucleotides: TGTGCCAGCAGCTTGCTCGACTCGGGCAATGAGCAGTTCTTC.

This clonotype has more than one count but fewer than ten. V is TRBV4-1 and J is TRBJ2-7; possibly TRBD1 for D (5 bases). The CDR3 contains 14 residues. Germline CDR1 is MGHRA and CDR2 is YSYEKL. V lost 0 bases and J lost 4, with 10 bases in between. The CDR3 DNA reads as TGCGCCAGCAGCCAAGATACAAGGGGTTACGAGCAGTACGTC. Translated, it gives CASSQDTRGYEQYV.

The V gene is TRBV7-6, the J gene TRBJ2-7; D ambiguous. The CDR3 is made up of 13 amino acids. V was pared by 2 bases and J by 3 bases, with 8 bases between. Germline V lookup: CDR1 SGHVS, CDR2 FNYEAQ. Here the CDR3 reads CASSLHQNYEQYF. DNA for the CDR3: TGTGCCAGCAGCTTACACCAGAACTACGAGCAGTACTTC. Drawing the rest from reference TRBV7-6 and TRBJ2-7, the complete variable domain is GAGVSQSPRYKVTKRGQDVALRCDPISGHVSLYWYRQALGQGPEFLTYFNYEAQQDKSGLPNDRFSAERPEGSISTLTIQRTEQRDSAMYRCASSLHQNYEQYFGPGTRLTVT.

This clonotype came up many times. In nucleotides, the CDR3 is TGTGCCAGCAAAGAGGGATGGAACACTGAAGCTTTCTTT. This translates into CASKEGWNTEAFF. The V gene is TRBV6-1, the J gene TRBJ1-1, with D uncertain. The CDR3 consists of 13 residues. The ends were cut back, 7 bases at V and 1 base at J, with 10 bases in the middle. Germline assignment: CDR1 MNHNS and CDR2 SASEGT.

The genes are TRBV7-9 and TRBJ2-1; D not certain. Looked up from germline, CDR1 is SEHNR and CDR2 is FQNEAQ (reference sequence). The V end lost 1 base, the J end lost 3 bases, and 7 bases lay between the germline ends. The CDR3 covers 14 residues. CDR3 coding DNA: TGTGCCAGCAGCTTAGACACTTACTACAATGAGCAGTTCTTC. Amino acid sequence: CASSLDTYYNEQFF.

This clonotype showed up many times. The V gene is TRBV4-1, the J gene TRBJ2-2; D is ambiguous. The germline CDR1 and CDR2 sequences are MGHRA and YSYEKL. The germline V and J ends were trimmed by 0 bases and 3 bases, with 14 bases remaining between them. The CDR3 is 17 amino acids. The CDR3 region is CASSQDTSDGYTGELFF. The CDR3 DNA reads as TGCGCCAGCAGCCAAGATACCTCGGACGGATACACCGGGGAGCTGTTTTTT.

This clonotype was counted ten times or more. This chain joins TRBV29-1 and TRBJ2-1, with 9 nucleotides matching TRBD2. V trimming: 7 bases; J trimming: 5 bases; junction bases outside the gene matches: 12. In germline, CDR1 is SQVTM, CDR2 ANQGSEA. The CDR3 extends over 15 amino acids. The CDR3 DNA reads as TGCAGCGACCTCTCTGGACTAGCGCGGGACAATGAGCAGTTCTTC. It codes for CSDLSGLARDNEQFF.

This clonotype turned up a few times. The chain combines TRBV28 with TRBJ1-1, with 7 nucleotides matching TRBD1. Germline CDR1 and CDR2: MDHEN and SYDVKM. The length of the CDR3 is 14 residues. Trimming took 6 bases from V and 10 from J; bases not matched to a gene: 14. The CDR3 sequence: CASSSGRTGGRAFF. The CDR3 DNA is TGTGCCAGCAGCTCTGGGAGGACAGGAGGGCGAGCTTTCTTT.

This clonotype has just a few counts. The chain employs TRBV12-3 or TRBV12-4 and TRBJ2-7; D call uncertain. The CDR3 loop spans 14 amino acids. The V gene lost 3 bases and the J gene lost 2 bases, with 11 bases spanning the gap. The CDR3 coding sequence is TGTGCCAGCAGTTTCCTGATCGCACCCTACGAGCAGTACTTC. Its protein product is CASSFLIAPYEQYF.

This clonotype has a handful of counts. This chain connects TRBV11-2 to TRBJ2-3; D remains ambiguous. Germline lookup yields CDR1 SGHAT and CDR2 FQNNGV. The V end was cut by 4 bases, the J end by 6 bases, with 8 bases between. The CDR3 loop spans 12 amino acids. The CDR3 loop is CASSSRRDTQYF. CDR3 nucleotide sequence: TGTGCCAGCAGCTCCCGAAGGGATACGCAGTATTTT.

The chain recombines TRBV4-1 with TRBJ2-5; TRBD1 agrees at 10 bases. V lost 4 bases and J lost 5; bases outside the gene matches: 4. CDR3 length: 14 residues. CDR1 and CDR2 (germline): MGHRA, YSYEKL. Written as DNA, the CDR3 is TGCGCCAGCAGCCGCCCGGGACAGGGGGAGACCCAGTACTTC. This sequence encodes CASSRPGQGETQYF.

This sequence joins TRBV11-2 and TRBJ2-7; D is unclear. V lost 6 bases and J 0 bases, leaving 21 bases between the germline ends. Germline values: CDR1 SGHAT, CDR2 FQNNGV. This CDR3 has 17 residues. CDR3 DNA sequence: TGTGCCAGCAGTCATCCGGTGGAAGAGCGATCCTCCTACGAGCAGTACTTC. Protein: CASSHPVEERSSYEQYF. Variable domain in full (rest from reference TRBV11-2 and TRBJ2-7): EAGVAQSPRYKIIEKRQSVAFWCNPISGHATLYWYQQILGQGPKLLIQFQNNGVVDDSQLPKDRFSAERLKGVDSTLKIQPAKLEDSAVYLCASSHPVEERSSYEQYFGPGTRLTVT.

This clonotype was observed a few times. The chain has TRBV5-1 and TRBJ1-2; D may be TRBD1 (5 bases). Germline CDR1 is SGHRS and CDR2 is YFSETQ. V lost 0 bases and J 3 bases, leaving 9 bases between the germline ends. This CDR3 spans 14 amino acids. The CDR3 is CASSLAPTDYGYTF. For the CDR3, the DNA is TGCGCCAGCAGCTTGGCCCCGACAGACTATGGCTACACCTTC.

V usage is TRBV12-3 or TRBV12-4 and J usage is TRBJ2-5; 14 positions match TRBD2. After removal of 2 bases from V and 2 bases from J, the junction contained 4 bases not matched to a gene. The CDR3 runs to 17 residues. The CDR3 nucleotides are TGTGCCAGCAGTTTAACAGGACTAGCGGGGGGACAAGAGACCCAGTACTTC. Its translation: CASSLTGLAGGQETQYF.